This TCR beta chain emerged from a study of T cell responses to AZD1222 COVID-19 vaccine. About the research overall: The study pooled second doses at about 4 or about 12 weeks. Study results and limitations: Spike-specific TCRs gained breadth and depth after people received two AZD1222 doses. The CD4 TCRs associated with vaccination extended across spike and predominated at 160-218 and 743-854.

For this clone: Its target is unknown.

Sequencing used immunoSEQ multiplex PCR; TCRdb keeps in-frame clones, though not all of them. The sample yields 95,000 to 130,000 clones, 90% to 95% seen once. The sequences come from peripheral blood, collected on day 0 of AZD1222 vaccination. The receptor comes from an adult in good health.

CDR3 protein: CASSVEPLEEKLFF. In DNA form, the CDR3 reads TGTGCCAGCAGCGTAGAACCGTTAGAGGAAAAACTGTTTTTT. The rearrangement uses TRBV9 and TRBJ1-4; D gene uncertain. Germline V lookup: CDR1 SGDLS, CDR2 YYNGEE. The CDR3 runs 14 residues. With 0 bases removed from V and 8 bases from J, the gap between germline ends came to 11 bases. Full variable domain (remainder filled in from reference TRBV9 and TRBJ1-4): DSGVTQTPKHLITATGQRVTLRCSPRSGDLSVYWYQQSLDQGLQFLIQYYNGEERAKGNILERFSAQQFPDLHSELNLSSLELGDSALYFCASSVEPLEEKLFFGSGTQLSVL.